Listed below are T cell receptor beta chains from one sample, sequenced in a study of T cell responses to AZD1222 COVID-19 vaccine. Sequenced by immunoSEQ multiplex PCR; TCRdb stores in-frame clones only, minus some. The sample comprises about 170,000 clones, 85% to 90% of which are singletons, and roughly 1.7% rests with the top ten. The starting material was peripheral blood, obtained on day 0 of AZD1222 vaccination. These receptors originate from an adult in good health. The CDR3 runs from the conserved cysteine through the conserved F or W. D genes are given only for firm matches. Only some rows state a clone size, as once, few, many or a class for expanded clones.

j_call d_call clone_size v_call cdr3_aa cdr3_nt
TRBJ1-1 . . TRBV5-1 CASSLSGGNTEAFF TGCGCCAGCAGCTTGTCAGGTGGGAACACTGAAGCTTTCTTT
TRBJ1-6 TRBD1 . TRBV3-1/TRBV3-2 CASSLHGQGPFNSPLHF TGTGCCAGCAGCCTCCACGGACAGGGGCCGTTTAATTCACCCCTCCACTTT
TRBJ1-1 . . TRBV6-5 CASSYSRGVGNTEAFF TGTGCCAGCAGTTACTCGAGGGGGGTCGGGAACACTGAAGCTTTCTTT
TRBJ2-2 . . TRBV7-9 CASSPPFGRNTGELFF TGTGCCAGCAGCCCCCCATTTGGAAGAAACACCGGGGAGCTGTTTTTT
TRBJ1-5 . . TRBV6-6 CASRETENQPQHF TGTGCCAGCAGGGAAACAGAGAATCAGCCCCAGCATTTT
TRBJ1-2 . few TRBV6-5 CASSYSITGDYGYTF TGTGCCAGCAGTTACTCGATAACGGGGGACTATGGCTACACCTTC
TRBJ2-7 TRBD1 few TRBV6-6 CASSYHGTGSYEQYF TGTGCCAGCAGTTACCATGGGACAGGGTCGTACGAGCAGTACTTC
TRBJ1-2 TRBD1 . TRBV29-1 CSGVQGAGYTF TGCAGCGGGGTGCAGGGGGCTGGCTACACCTTC
TRBJ2-7 . . TRBV7-2 CASRPGTYSSYEQYF TGTGCCAGCAGACCCGGGACCTATAGCTCCTACGAGCAGTACTTC
TRBJ1-1 TRBD1 . TRBV7-8 CASSFTGENTEAFF TGTGCCAGCAGCTTTACAGGGGAGAACACTGAAGCTTTCTTT
TRBJ2-2 . once TRBV2 CASSAGGNTGELFF TGTGCCAGCAGTGCCGGGGGGAACACCGGGGAGCTGTTTTTT
TRBJ1-1 . . TRBV27 CASSLSGAFF TGTGCCAGCAGTTTATCGGGGGCTTTCTTT
TRBJ1-5 . . TRBV6-2/TRBV6-3 CASSPRAGLQGNQPQHF TGTGCCAGCAGTCCCCGAGCGGGGCTGCAGGGAAATCAGCCCCAGCATTTT
TRBJ2-2 . . TRBV3-1/TRBV3-2 CASSPNPGTGGELFF TGTGCCAGCAGCCCTAACCCAGGAACCGGCGGGGAGCTGTTTTTT
TRBJ1-1 . . TRBV7-9 CASSSSTGIRTEAFF TGTGCCAGCAGCTCCAGCACAGGGATTCGCACTGAAGCTTTCTTT
TRBJ2-5 . . TRBV19 CASSFRDGHQETQYF TGTGCCAGTAGTTTCCGGGACGGACACCAAGAGACCCAGTACTTC
TRBJ1-1 . . TRBV5-5 CASSLVGGNTEAFF TGTGCCAGCAGCTTGGTGGGGGGGAACACTGAAGCTTTCTTT
TRBJ2-2 TRBD2 . TRBV24-1 CATSRAGVVGELFF TGTGCCACCAGTCGAGCGGGAGTTGTCGGGGAGCTGTTTTTT
TRBJ2-7 . . TRBV5-6 CASSAPRERIEQYF TGTGCCAGCAGCGCCCCGAGGGAGAGGATCGAGCAGTACTTC
TRBJ1-3 . . TRBV11-3 CASSLGGPGNTIYF TGTGCCAGCAGCTTAGGTGGCCCTGGAAACACCATATATTTT
TRBJ2-1 . . TRBV5-1 CASSLDASSYNEQFF TGCGCCAGCAGCTTGGACGCGAGCTCCTACAATGAGCAGTTCTTC
TRBJ1-1 . . TRBV2 CASKGRQENTEAFF TGTGCCAGCAAGGGAAGACAAGAGAACACTGAAGCTTTCTTT
TRBJ1-2 TRBD1 . TRBV24-1 CATSDLSAGGSYGYTF TGTGCCACCAGTGATTTAAGTGCAGGGGGCAGCTATGGCTACACCTTC
TRBJ2-5 TRBD2 . TRBV5-1 CASSVGAGGLETQYF TGCGCCAGCAGCGTGGGAGCGGGGGGCCTGGAGACCCAGTACTTC
TRBJ1-4 TRBD1 . TRBV28 CASSTYSLQGVTNEKLFF TGTGCCAGCAGTACATACTCCCTACAGGGGGTAACTAATGAAAAACTGTTTTTT
TRBJ1-1 TRBD1 . TRBV7-8 CASNRGTGLEAFF TGTGCCAGCAATCGAGGGACAGGCCTTGAAGCTTTCTTT
TRBJ1-5 . . TRBV6-5 CASRENSNQPQHF TGTGCCAGCAGGGAGAATAGCAATCAGCCCCAGCATTTT
TRBJ2-7 . few TRBV7-8 CASSLTRGPYEQYF TGTGCCAGCAGCTTAACCAGGGGCCCCTACGAGCAGTACTTC
TRBJ1-3 . . TRBV5-1 CASSLGGQSGNTIYF TGCGCCAGCAGCTTGGGAGGACAGTCTGGAAACACCATATATTTT
TRBJ1-2 . . TRBV7-8 CASSLVDSGYTF TGTGCCAGCAGCTTAGTCGACTCTGGCTACACCTTC